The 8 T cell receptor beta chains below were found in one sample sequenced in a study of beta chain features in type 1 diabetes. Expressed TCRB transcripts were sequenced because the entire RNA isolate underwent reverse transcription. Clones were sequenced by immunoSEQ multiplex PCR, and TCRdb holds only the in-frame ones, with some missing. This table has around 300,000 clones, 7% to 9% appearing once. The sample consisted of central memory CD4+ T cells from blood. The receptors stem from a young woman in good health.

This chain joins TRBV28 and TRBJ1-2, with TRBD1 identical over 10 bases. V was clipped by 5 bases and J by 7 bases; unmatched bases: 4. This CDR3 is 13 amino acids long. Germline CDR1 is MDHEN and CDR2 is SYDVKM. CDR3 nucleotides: TGTGCCAGCAGTCCGGGGACAGGGGTTGGCTACACCTTC. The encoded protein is CASSPGTGVGYTF.

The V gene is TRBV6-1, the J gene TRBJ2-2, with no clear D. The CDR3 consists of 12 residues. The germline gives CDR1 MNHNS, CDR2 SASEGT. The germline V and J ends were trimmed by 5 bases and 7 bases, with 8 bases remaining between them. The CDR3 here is CASSLGFGELFF. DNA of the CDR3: TGTGCCAGCAGTCTGGGGTTCGGGGAGCTGTTTTTT.

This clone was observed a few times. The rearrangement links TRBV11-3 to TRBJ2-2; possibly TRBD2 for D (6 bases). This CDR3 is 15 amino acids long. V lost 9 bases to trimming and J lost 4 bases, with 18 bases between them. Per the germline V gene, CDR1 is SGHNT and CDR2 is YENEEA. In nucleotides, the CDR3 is TGTGCCAGTTATAGCGGATACGTTTCCACCGGGGAGCTGTTTTTT. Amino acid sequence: CASYSGYVSTGELFF.

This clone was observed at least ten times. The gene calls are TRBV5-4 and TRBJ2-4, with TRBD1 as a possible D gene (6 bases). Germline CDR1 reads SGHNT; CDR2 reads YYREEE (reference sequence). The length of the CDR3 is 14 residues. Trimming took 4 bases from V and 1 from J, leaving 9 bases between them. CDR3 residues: CASSSTGAKNIQYF. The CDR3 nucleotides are TGTGCCAGCAGCAGTACAGGGGCCAAAAACATTCAGTACTTC.

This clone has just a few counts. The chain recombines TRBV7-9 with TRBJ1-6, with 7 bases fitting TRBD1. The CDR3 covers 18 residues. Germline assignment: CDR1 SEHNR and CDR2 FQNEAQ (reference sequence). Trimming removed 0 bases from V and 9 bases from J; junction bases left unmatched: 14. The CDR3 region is CASSLAASTGWSSSPLHF. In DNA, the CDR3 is TGTGCCAGCAGCTTAGCAGCTTCGACAGGGTGGAGTTCTTCACCCCTCCACTTT.

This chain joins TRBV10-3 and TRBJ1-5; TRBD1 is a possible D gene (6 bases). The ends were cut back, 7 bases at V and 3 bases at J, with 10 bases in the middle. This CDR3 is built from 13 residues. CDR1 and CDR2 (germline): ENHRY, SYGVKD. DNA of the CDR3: TGTGCCATCACCCGGGACATCAATCAGCCCCAGCATTTT. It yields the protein CAITRDINQPQHF.

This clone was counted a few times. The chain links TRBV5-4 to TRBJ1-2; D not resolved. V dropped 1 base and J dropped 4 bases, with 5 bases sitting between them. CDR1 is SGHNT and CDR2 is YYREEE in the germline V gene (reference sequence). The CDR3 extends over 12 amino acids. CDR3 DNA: TGTGCCAGCAGCTTGAGGGCCTATGGCTACACCTTC. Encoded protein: CASSLRAYGYTF.

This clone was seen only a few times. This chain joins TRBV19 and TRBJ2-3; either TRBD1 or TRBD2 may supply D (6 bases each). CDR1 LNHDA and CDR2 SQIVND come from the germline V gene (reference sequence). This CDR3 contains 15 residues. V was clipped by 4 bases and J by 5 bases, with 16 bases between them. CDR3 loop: CASSTPGAGGDTQYF. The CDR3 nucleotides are TGTGCCAGTAGTACTCCAGGGGCCGGGGGAGATACGCAGTATTTT.